The next 15 T cell receptor beta chains were all read from a single sample in a study of OX40 agonist ivuxolimab in advanced cancers. The repertoire was sequenced with immunoSEQ multiplex PCR; TCRdb's copy has only in-frame clones and lacks some. Of fewer than 90,000 clones in the sample, more than 75% were seen once. Sequenced material: CD4+ or CD8+ T cells sorted from blood, taken in a trial of the OX40 agonist ivuxolimab. The receptors derive from an adult with an advanced solid tumor such as melanoma, head and neck, liver or kidney cancer.

V and J are TRBV7-2 and TRBJ2-3, with TRBD1 matching 7 bases. The germline CDR1 and CDR2 sequences are SGHTA and FQGNSA. The V and J ends lost 5 bases and 2 bases, in that order; junction bases with no gene match: 7. The CDR3 length is 15 residues. CDR3 region: CASSRDRAATDTQYF. The DNA of the CDR3 is TGTGCCAGCAGCCGGGACAGAGCAGCCACAGATACGCAGTATTTT.

V usage is TRBV30 and J usage is TRBJ2-3; D is unclear. V lost 7 bases and J 2 bases, leaving 13 bases between the germline ends. The germline CDR1 and CDR2 sequences are GTSNPN and SVGIG (reference sequence). The CDR3 length is 13 residues. The DNA for the CDR3 is TGTGCCTCGACCGGTCTATACACAGATACGCAGTATTTT. This sequence encodes CASTGLYTDTQYF.

The chain recombines TRBV18 with TRBJ1-1, with no clear D. The CDR3 totals 12 residues. V lost 0 bases and J lost 8, with 7 bases in between. The germline V gene has CDR1 KGHSH and CDR2 LQKENI. The CDR3 region is CASSPPGLEAFF. CDR3 sequence (DNA): TGTGCCAGCTCACCACCCGGCCTCGAAGCTTTCTTT.

The chain recombines TRBV9 with TRBJ2-7; tentatively, D is TRBD1 (6 bases). Trimming removed 3 bases at V and 2 bases at J, with 9 bases between. There are 13 residues in the CDR3. Germline lookup yields CDR1 SGDLS and CDR2 YYNGEE. The CDR3: CASSEGGTYEQYV. The CDR3 nucleotides are TGTGCCAGCAGCGAAGGGGGTACCTACGAGCAGTACGTC.

The chain is built from TRBV18 and TRBJ1-2, with unresolved D. V dropped 3 bases and J dropped 6 bases, with 14 bases sitting between them. The germline gives CDR1 KGHSH, CDR2 LQKENI. CDR3 length equals 14 residues. Here the CDR3 reads CASSPPSVHHGYTF. The CDR3 DNA is TGTGCCAGCTCACCCCCCTCCGTTCATCATGGCTACACCTTC. The complete variable domain, with remaining parts taken from reference TRBV18 and TRBJ1-2, reads NAGVMQNPRHLVRRRGQEARLRCSPMKGHSHVYWYRQLPEEGLKFMVYLQKENIIDESGMPKERFSAEFPKEGPSILRIQQVVRGDSAAYFCASSPPSVHHGYTFGSGTRLTVV.

The chain uses TRBV6-6 and TRBJ1-2; D gene uncertain. Per the germline V gene, CDR1 is MNHNY and CDR2 is SVGAGI (reference sequence). Trimming pared 2 bases from V and 9 bases from J, leaving 7 bases between. The CDR3 has 11 amino acids. The CDR3 loop is CASSYALSYTF. CDR3 DNA sequence: TGTGCCAGCAGTTACGCGTTGAGCTACACCTTC.

V and J are TRBV9 and TRBJ2-5, with unresolved D. The CDR3 has 13 residues. Germline assignment: CDR1 SGDLS and CDR2 YYNGEE. Trimming left V 3 bases short and J 5 bases short, with 11 bases between. The CDR3 sequence: CASSEQGRETQYF. CDR3 DNA sequence: TGTGCCAGCAGCGAACAAGGACGGGAGACCCAGTACTTC.

The chain has TRBV29-1 and TRBJ2-3; a possible D gene is TRBD2 (5 bases). The germline gives CDR1 SQVTM, CDR2 ANQGSEA. The V gene lost 6 bases and the J gene lost 3 bases, with 13 bases spanning the gap. This CDR3 has 13 amino acids. The CDR3 sequence: CSVEGGGTDTQYF. In nucleotides, the CDR3 is TGCAGCGTAGAGGGCGGAGGAACAGATACGCAGTATTTT.

The V gene is TRBV5-8, the J gene TRBJ1-3, with D hard to call. This CDR3 spans 14 amino acids. V gave up 1 base and J gave up 0 bases, with 5 bases separating them. The V gene's germline CDR1 is SGHTS and CDR2 YDEGEE. CDR3 amino acids: CASSLWDSGNTIYF. The CDR3 nucleotides are TGTGCCAGCAGCTTGTGGGACTCTGGAAACACCATATATTTT.

The J gene is TRBJ2-4, the V gene TRBV11-2; D is ambiguous. The CDR3 is 13 residues long. Germline CDR1 and CDR2: SGHAT and FQNNGV. The V gene lost 1 base and the J gene lost 5 bases, with 6 bases spanning the gap. In nucleotides, the CDR3 is TGTGCCAGCAGCTTAGTCAAGGAAAACATTCAGTACTTC. Translation gives CASSLVKENIQYF. The variable domain in full, with the rest retrieved from reference TRBV11-2 and TRBJ2-4, is EAGVAQSPRYKIIEKRQSVAFWCNPISGHATLYWYQQILGQGPKLLIQFQNNGVVDDSQLPKDRFSAERLKGVDSTLKIQPAKLEDSAVYLCASSLVKENIQYFGAGTRLSVL.

V and J are TRBV7-9 and TRBJ1-3; D gene uncertain. Trimming removed 7 bases at V and 4 bases at J, with 14 bases between. The CDR3 has 14 residues. In germline, CDR1 is SEHNR, CDR2 FQNEAQ (reference sequence). CDR3 amino acids: CASTRLFRGNTIYF. As DNA, the CDR3 is TGTGCCAGCACCAGACTCTTCAGGGGAAACACCATATATTTT.

The chain carries TRBV10-1 and TRBJ2-5; D might be TRBD1 or TRBD2, each matching 5 bases. Trimming took 3 bases from V and 1 from J, leaving 12 bases between them. CDR3 length: 15 amino acids. Germline CDR1 and CDR2: WNHNN and SYGVQD (reference sequence). In DNA, the CDR3 is TGCGCCAGCAGTGACCAGGGACGGCCCCAAGAGACCCAGTACTTC. This sequence encodes CASSDQGRPQETQYF.

The V gene is TRBV2, the J gene TRBJ2-1; 9 bases match TRBD2. The V gene end was trimmed by 6 bases and the J gene end by 15 bases; junction bases not matched to a gene: 9. The CDR3 is made up of 12 amino acids. Germline-derived CDR1 and CDR2 are SNHLY and FYNNEI. CDR3 sequence (DNA): TGTGCCAGCAGCCAGGAGCGGGGGGCCCCGTTCTTC. Amino acid sequence: CASSQERGAPFF.

The CDR3 DNA reads TGCGCCAGCAGCCAAGAGGGATATCAGAACACCGGGGAGCTGTTTTTT. Protein: CASSQEGYQNTGELFF. J is TRBJ2-2 and V is TRBV4-3, with D unclear. This CDR3 comprises 16 residues. V shed 0 bases and J shed 1 base, with 9 bases lying between them. Germline V gene sequence: CDR1 LGHNA, CDR2 YSLEER.

This sequence joins TRBV28 and TRBJ2-3; tentative D call: TRBD2 (6 bases). V gave up 3 bases and J gave up 0 bases, with 22 bases separating them. This CDR3 contains 19 residues. CDR1 and CDR2 (germline): MDHEN, SYDVKM. The CDR3 sequence is CASSLSRWSASESTDTQYF. Here the CDR3 DNA reads TGTGCCAGCAGTTTGTCCCGATGGTCGGCTAGCGAGAGCACAGATACGCAGTATTTT.